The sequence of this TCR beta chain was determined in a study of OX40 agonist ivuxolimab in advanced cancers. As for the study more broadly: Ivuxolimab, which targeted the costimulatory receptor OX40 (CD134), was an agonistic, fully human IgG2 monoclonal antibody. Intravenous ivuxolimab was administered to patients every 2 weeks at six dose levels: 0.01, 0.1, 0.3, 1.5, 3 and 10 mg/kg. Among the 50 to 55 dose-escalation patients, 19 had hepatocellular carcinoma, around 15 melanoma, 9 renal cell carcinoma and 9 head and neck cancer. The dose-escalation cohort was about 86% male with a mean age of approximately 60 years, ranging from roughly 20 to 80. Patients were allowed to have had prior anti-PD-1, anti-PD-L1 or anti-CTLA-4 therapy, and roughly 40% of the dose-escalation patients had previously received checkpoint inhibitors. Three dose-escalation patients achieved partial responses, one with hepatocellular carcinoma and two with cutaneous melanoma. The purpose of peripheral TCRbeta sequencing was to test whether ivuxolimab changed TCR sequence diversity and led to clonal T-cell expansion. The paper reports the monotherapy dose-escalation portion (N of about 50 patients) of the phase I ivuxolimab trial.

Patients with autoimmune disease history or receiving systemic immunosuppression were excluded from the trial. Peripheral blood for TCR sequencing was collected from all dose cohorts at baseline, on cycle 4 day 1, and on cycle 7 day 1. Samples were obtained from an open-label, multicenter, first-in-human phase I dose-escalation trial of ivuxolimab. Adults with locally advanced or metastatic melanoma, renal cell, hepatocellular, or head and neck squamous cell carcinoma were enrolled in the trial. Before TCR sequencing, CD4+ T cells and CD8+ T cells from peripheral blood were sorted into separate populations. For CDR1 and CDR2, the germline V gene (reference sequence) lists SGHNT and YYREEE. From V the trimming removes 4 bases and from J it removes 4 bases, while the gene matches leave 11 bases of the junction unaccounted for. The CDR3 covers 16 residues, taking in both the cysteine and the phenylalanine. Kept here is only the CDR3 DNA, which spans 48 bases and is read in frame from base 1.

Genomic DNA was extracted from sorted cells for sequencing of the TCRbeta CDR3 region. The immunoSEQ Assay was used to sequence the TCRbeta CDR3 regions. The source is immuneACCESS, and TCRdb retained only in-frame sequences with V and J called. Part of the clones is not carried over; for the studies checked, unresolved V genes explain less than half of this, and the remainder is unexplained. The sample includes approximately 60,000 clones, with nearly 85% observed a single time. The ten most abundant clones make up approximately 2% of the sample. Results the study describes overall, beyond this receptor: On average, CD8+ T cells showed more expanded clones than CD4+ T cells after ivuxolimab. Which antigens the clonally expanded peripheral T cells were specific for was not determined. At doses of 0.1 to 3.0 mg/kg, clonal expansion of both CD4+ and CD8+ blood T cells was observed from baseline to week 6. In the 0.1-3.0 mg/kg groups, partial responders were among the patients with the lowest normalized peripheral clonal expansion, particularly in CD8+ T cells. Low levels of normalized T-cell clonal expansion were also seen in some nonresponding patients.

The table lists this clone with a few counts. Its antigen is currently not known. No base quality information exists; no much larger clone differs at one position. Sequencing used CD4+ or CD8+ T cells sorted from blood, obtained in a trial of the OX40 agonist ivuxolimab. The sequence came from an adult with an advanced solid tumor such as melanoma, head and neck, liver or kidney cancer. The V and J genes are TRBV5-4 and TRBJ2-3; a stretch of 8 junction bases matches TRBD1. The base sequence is TGTGCCAGCAGCGCTGCGCCGGGACAGGCGTCAGATACGCAGTATTTT. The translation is CASSAAPGQASDTQYF.